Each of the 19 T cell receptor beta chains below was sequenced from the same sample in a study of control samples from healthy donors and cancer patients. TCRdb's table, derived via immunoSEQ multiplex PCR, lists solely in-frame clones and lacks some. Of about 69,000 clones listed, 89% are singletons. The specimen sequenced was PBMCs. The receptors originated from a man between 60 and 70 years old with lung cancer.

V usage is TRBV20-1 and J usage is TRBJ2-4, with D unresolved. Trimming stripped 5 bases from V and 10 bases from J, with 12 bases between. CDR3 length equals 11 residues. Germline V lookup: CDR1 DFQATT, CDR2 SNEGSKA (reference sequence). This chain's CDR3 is CSAYTDLIQYF. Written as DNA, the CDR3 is TGCAGTGCTTACACGGATCTAATTCAGTACTTC.

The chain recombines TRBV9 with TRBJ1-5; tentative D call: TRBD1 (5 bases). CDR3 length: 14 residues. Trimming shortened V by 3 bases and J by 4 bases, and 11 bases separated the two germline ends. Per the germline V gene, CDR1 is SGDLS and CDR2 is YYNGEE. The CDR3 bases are TGTGCCAGCAGCGCAGGGTCAGGGAATCAGCCCCAGCATTTT. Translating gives CASSAGSGNQPQHF.

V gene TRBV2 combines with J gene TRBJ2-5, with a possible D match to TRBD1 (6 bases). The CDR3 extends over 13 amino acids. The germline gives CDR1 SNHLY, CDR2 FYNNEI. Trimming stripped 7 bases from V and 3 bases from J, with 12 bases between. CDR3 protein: CASIPDREETQYF. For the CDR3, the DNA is TGTGCCAGCATCCCGGACAGAGAAGAGACCCAGTACTTC. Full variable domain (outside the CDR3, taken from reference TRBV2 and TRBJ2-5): EPEVTQTPSHQVTQMGQEVILRCVPISNHLYFYWYRQILGQKVEFLVSFYNNEISEKSEIFDDQFSVERPDGSNFTLKIRSTKLEDSAMYFCASIPDREETQYFGPGTRLLVL.

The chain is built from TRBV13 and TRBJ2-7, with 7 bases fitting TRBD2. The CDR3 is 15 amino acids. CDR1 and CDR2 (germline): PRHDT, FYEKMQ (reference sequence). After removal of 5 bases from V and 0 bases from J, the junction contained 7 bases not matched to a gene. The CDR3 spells CASSRRGTLSYEQYV. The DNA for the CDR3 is TGTGCCAGCAGCCGGCGGGGGACCCTCTCCTACGAGCAGTACGTC.

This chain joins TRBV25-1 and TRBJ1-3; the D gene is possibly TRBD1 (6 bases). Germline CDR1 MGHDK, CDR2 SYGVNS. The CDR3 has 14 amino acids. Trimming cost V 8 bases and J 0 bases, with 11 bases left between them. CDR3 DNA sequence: TGTGCCAGCGCCAGGGGTTACTCTGGAAACACCATATATTTT. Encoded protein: CASARGYSGNTIYF.

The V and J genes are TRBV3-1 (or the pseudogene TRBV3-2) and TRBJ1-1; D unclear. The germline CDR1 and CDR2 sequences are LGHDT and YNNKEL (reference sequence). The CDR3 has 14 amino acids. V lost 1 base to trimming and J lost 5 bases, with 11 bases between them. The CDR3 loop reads CASSQVVGGTEAFF. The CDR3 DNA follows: TGTGCCAGCAGCCAAGTTGTGGGCGGGACTGAAGCTTTCTTT.

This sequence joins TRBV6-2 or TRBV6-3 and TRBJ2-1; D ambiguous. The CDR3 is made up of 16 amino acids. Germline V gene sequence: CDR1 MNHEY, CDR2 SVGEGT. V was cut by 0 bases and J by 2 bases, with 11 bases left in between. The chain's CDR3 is CASSYSSSLPYNEQFF. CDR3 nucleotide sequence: TGTGCCAGCAGTTACTCGAGCAGTCTCCCCTACAATGAGCAGTTCTTC.

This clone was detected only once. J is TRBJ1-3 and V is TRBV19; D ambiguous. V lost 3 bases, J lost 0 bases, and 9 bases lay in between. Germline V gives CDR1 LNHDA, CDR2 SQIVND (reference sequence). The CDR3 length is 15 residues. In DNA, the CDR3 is TGTGCCAGTAGTATGAGCGTATCCTCTGGAAACACCATATATTTT. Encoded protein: CASSMSVSSGNTIYF.

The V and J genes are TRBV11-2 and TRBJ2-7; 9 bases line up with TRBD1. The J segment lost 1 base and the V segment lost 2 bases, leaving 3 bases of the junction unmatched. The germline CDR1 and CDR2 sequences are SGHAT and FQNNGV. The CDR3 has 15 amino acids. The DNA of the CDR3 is TGTGCCAGCAGCTTAACAGGGGGCGCATCCTACGAGCAGTACTTC. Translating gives CASSLTGGASYEQYF.

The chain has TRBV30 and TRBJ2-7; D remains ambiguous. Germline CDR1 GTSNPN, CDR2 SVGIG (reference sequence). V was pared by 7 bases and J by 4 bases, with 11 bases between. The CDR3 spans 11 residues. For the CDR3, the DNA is TGTGCCTCCGCCAAACAGTACGAGCAGTACTTC. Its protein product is CASAKQYEQYF.

In DNA form, the CDR3 reads TGCGCCAGCAGCACCTATTCGCCAGGAAATACGCAGTATTTT. It specifies CASSTYSPGNTQYF. The V call is TRBV5-1, the J call TRBJ2-3, with D hard to call. Germline CDR1 SGHRS, CDR2 YFSETQ. This CDR3 spans 14 amino acids. V gave up 4 bases and J gave up 7 bases, with 16 bases separating them.

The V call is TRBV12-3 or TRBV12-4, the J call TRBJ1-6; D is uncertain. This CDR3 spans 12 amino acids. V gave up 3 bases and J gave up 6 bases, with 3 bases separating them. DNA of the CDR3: TGTGCCAGCAGTTTCCCTAATTCACCCCTCCACTTT. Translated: CASSFPNSPLHF.

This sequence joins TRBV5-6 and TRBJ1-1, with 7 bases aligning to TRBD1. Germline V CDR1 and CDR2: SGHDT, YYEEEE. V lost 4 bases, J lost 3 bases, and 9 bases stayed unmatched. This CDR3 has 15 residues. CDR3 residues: CASSLQGRGYTEAFF. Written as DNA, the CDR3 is TGTGCCAGCAGCCTCCAGGGCAGGGGGTACACTGAAGCTTTCTTT.

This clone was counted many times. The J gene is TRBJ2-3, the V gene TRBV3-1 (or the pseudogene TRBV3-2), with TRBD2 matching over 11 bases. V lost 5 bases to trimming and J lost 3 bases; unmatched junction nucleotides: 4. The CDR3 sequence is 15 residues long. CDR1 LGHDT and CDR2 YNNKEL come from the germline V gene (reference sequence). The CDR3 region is CASSFLAGGTDTQYF. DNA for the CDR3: TGTGCCAGCAGCTTCCTAGCGGGGGGAACAGATACGCAGTATTTT.

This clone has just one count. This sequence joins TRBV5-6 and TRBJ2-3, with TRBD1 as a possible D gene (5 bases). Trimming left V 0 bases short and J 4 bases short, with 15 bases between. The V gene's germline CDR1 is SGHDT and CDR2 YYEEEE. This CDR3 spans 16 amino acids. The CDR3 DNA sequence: TGTGCCAGCAGCTTGGGGCACAGGATTCTGGCAGATACGCAGTATTTT. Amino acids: CASSLGHRILADTQYF.

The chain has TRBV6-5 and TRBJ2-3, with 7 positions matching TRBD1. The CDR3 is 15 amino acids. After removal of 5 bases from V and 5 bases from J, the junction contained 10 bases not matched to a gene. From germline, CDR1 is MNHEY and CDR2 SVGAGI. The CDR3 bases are TGTGCCAGCAGTCACCAAAGACAGGGTAGAGATACGCAGTATTTT. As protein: CASSHQRQGRDTQYF.

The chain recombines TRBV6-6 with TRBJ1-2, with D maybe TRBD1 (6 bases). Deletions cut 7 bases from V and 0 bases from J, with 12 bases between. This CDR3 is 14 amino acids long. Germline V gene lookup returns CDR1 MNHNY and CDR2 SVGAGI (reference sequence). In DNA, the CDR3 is TGTGCCAGCATAAGGGAGGGGGCTAACTATGGCTACACCTTC. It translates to CASIREGANYGYTF.

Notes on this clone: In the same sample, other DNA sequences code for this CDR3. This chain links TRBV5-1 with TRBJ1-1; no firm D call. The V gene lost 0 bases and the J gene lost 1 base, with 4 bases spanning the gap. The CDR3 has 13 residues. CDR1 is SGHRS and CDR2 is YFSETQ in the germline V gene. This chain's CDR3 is CASSLGRNTEAFF. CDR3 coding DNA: TGCGCCAGCAGCTTGGGCCGGAACACTGAAGCTTTCTTT.

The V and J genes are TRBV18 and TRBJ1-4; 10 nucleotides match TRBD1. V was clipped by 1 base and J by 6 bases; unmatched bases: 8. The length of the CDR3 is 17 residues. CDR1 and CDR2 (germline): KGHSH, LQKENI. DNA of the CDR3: TGTGCCAGCTCACCACTAGTTGGAGGGACAGGGGATGAAAAACTGTTTTTT. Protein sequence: CASSPLVGGTGDEKLFF.